The 27 T cell receptor beta chains below come from one sample, sequenced in a study of cytomegalovirus exposure and HLA in healthy donors. The PCR employed 60 Vbeta primers together with 13 Jbeta primers. The table came from immunoSEQ multiplex PCR; TCRdb's copy has only in-frame clones and leaves some out. The sample contains around 170,000 clones, more than 65% of which appear only once. The sequencing input was PBMCs. Every receptor here comes from a man in his forties or fifties in good health and CMV-seronegative.

V and J are TRBV5-6 and TRBJ1-4; weak D call: TRBD1 (5 bases). V was trimmed by 1 base and J by 6 bases, leaving 16 bases between them. The CDR3 length is 16 residues. Germline V gene lookup returns CDR1 SGHDT and CDR2 YYEEEE. The CDR3 loop is CASSLTDTRSHEKLFF. The CDR3 region has the DNA TGTGCCAGCAGCTTGACGGACACCCGAAGTCATGAAAAACTGTTTTTT.

The rearrangement uses TRBV6-5 and TRBJ2-7, with TRBD1 identical over 10 bases. J lost 2 bases, V lost 6 bases, and 4 bases had no gene match. Looked up from germline, CDR1 is MNHEY and CDR2 is SVGAGI. The CDR3 runs 14 residues. This chain's CDR3 is CASRGQGTTYEQYF. The CDR3 DNA follows: TGTGCCAGCAGGGGACAGGGGACGACCTACGAGCAGTACTTC.

The chain uses TRBV18 and TRBJ1-1, with 9 bases lining up with TRBD1. V lost 5 bases and J lost 6; bases outside the gene matches: 4. Per germline, CDR1 KGHSH and CDR2 LQKENI. The CDR3 runs to 13 residues. The DNA for the CDR3 is TGTGCCAGCTCAGAGGGACAGGGCCCTGAAGCTTTCTTT. It yields the protein CASSEGQGPEAFF.

The J gene is TRBJ1-5, the V gene TRBV6-1; 9 bases are shared with TRBD1. V was pared by 6 bases and J by 6 bases, with 9 bases of the junction left unmatched. The CDR3 is made up of 15 amino acids. Germline CDR1 is MNHNS and CDR2 is SASEGT. CDR3 sequence reads: CASSRDRVRSQPQHF. The CDR3 nucleotides are TGTGCCAGCAGCAGGGACAGGGTTCGAAGTCAGCCCCAGCATTTT.

CDR3 in DNA: TGTGCCAGCAGACGAAAGGGGCAGCCGACTGGGACCCAGTACTTC. Its translation is CASRRKGQPTGTQYF. The chain uses TRBV5-6 and TRBJ2-5; D is perhaps TRBD1 (5 bases). The germline gives CDR1 SGHDT, CDR2 YYEEEE. With 5 bases removed from V and 7 bases from J, the gap between germline ends came to 21 bases. The CDR3 consists of 15 residues.

This clone was observed a few times. The chain couples TRBV27 to TRBJ1-1, with 8 bases aligning to TRBD1. Germline V gene lookup returns CDR1 MNHEY and CDR2 SMNVEV (reference sequence). V trimming: 5 bases; J trimming: 1 base; junction bases outside the gene matches: 9. This CDR3 is built from 16 residues. The CDR3 coding sequence is TGTGCCAGCAGTCTCCGGACAGGGAGGTCGAACACTGAAGCTTTCTTT. Its translation is CASSLRTGRSNTEAFF.

This clone was observed a single time. V is TRBV27 and J is TRBJ2-7; 9 bases align to TRBD1. Trimming cost V 5 bases and J 1 base; bases outside gene matches: 9. The CDR3 covers 16 residues. Germline lookup yields CDR1 MNHEY and CDR2 SMNVEV (reference sequence). Written as DNA, the CDR3 is TGTGCCAGCAGTCCGGTGTCCGGGACAGGGTCCTACGAGCAGTACTTC. Encoded protein: CASSPVSGTGSYEQYF.

This clone has only one observation. The chain has TRBV19 and TRBJ2-7; weak D call: TRBD1 (6 bases). V gave up 1 base and J gave up 0 bases, with 7 bases separating them. Germline-derived CDR1 and CDR2 are LNHDA and SQIVND (reference sequence). The CDR3 length is 14 residues. Here the CDR3 reads CASSIGTASYEQYF. CDR3 DNA sequence: TGTGCCAGTAGTATAGGGACAGCCTCCTACGAGCAGTACTTC.

The gene calls are TRBV6-4 and TRBJ2-2; 7 positions match TRBD1. CDR1 is MRHNA, CDR2 SNTAGT, per germline. The CDR3 loop spans 19 amino acids. V gave up 8 bases and J gave up 12 bases; unmatched junction bases: 30. The DNA for the CDR3 is TGTGCCAGCGAACTGCACAAGGAGCCAGACAGGGCCAACCTTTTGAAGCTGTTTTTT. This sequence encodes CASELHKEPDRANLLKLFF.

This clone was picked up one time. V and J are TRBV7-6 and TRBJ2-7; D is perhaps TRBD2 (7 bases). The germline CDR1 and CDR2 sequences are SGHVS and FNYEAQ. The germline V and J ends were trimmed by 1 base and 6 bases, with 19 bases remaining between them. CDR3 length: 16 residues. The CDR3 sequence is CASSLGGGGAPGEQYF. The CDR3 nucleotides read TGTGCCAGCAGCTTAGGGGGTGGGGGGGCCCCGGGCGAGCAGTACTTC.

V and J are TRBV27 and TRBJ1-2; tentatively, D is TRBD1 (5 bases). The ends were cut back, 6 bases at V and 5 bases at J, with 19 bases in the middle. The CDR3 sequence is 15 residues long. Germline CDR1 reads MNHEY; CDR2 reads SMNVEV (reference sequence). The chain's CDR3 is CASRPGLGGGYGYTF. In nucleotides, the CDR3 is TGTGCCAGCAGACCGGGGTTGGGGGGAGGGTATGGCTACACCTTC.

This chain links TRBV29-1 with TRBJ1-1; D gene ambiguous. This CDR3 is built from 12 residues. V lost 7 bases, J lost 1 base, and 10 bases lay in between. In germline, CDR1 is SQVTM, CDR2 ANQGSEA. The DNA of the CDR3 is TGCAGCGCCAGACATGGGAACACTGAAGCTTTCTTT. Protein: CSARHGNTEAFF.

The CDR3 nucleotides read TGTGCCAGCAGCTTGGCCTCTAGCGGAACAGATACGCAGTATTTT. This translates into CASSLASSGTDTQYF. The chain employs TRBV5-4 and TRBJ2-3; 7 bases are a match to TRBD2. Germline lookup yields CDR1 SGHNT and CDR2 YYREEE (reference sequence). V lost 0 bases, J lost 3 bases, and 4 bases stayed unmatched. The CDR3 is 15 amino acids.

The CDR3: CASSLRLNDGHLHF. As DNA, the CDR3 is TGTGCCAGCAGCTTAAGACTAAACGATGGTCACCTCCACTTT. V usage is TRBV7-9 and J usage is TRBJ1-6, with D unresolved. This CDR3 is 14 amino acids long. V lost 2 bases and J lost 15, with 17 bases in between. CDR1 is SEHNR and CDR2 is FQNEAQ in the germline V gene (reference sequence).

J is TRBJ2-1 and V is TRBV13, with 11 bases matching TRBD2. The trim removed 4 bases at V and 2 bases at J, leaving 4 bases unmatched. Germline V CDR1 and CDR2: PRHDT, FYEKMQ (reference sequence). The CDR3 consists of 16 residues. This chain's CDR3 is CASSSLTSGAYNEQFF. The DNA for the CDR3 is TGTGCCAGCAGCTCTTTGACTAGCGGGGCCTACAATGAGCAGTTCTTC.

This clone was seen a single time. The J gene is TRBJ1-6, the V gene TRBV27, with TRBD1 matching 10 bases. The junction had 1 base not matched to a gene; V was cut back by 4 bases and J by 10 bases. The CDR3 is 13 amino acids. CDR1 MNHEY and CDR2 SMNVEV come from the germline V gene (reference sequence). The CDR3 loop reads CASSWDRGSPLHF. The CDR3, as DNA: TGTGCCAGCAGTTGGGACAGGGGCTCACCCCTCCACTTT.

A remark on this clone: One junction end disagrees with the germline gene, perhaps due to a read error. The chain carries TRBV5-1 and TRBJ2-7; 7 bases are a match to TRBD2. Germline CDR1 reads SGHRS; CDR2 reads YFSETQ. This CDR3 is 15 amino acids long. This chain's CDR3 is CASSGGGLGTYAQYF. The DNA for the CDR3 is TGCGCCAGCAGCGGGGGGGGATTGGGGACCTACGCGCAGTACTTC.

On this clone: Its ends do not fully match the called genes, so a read error is possible. V usage is TRBV7-9 and J usage is TRBJ1-2; D is unresolved. In germline, CDR1 is SEHNR, CDR2 FQNEAQ (reference sequence). This CDR3 has 15 amino acids. Here the CDR3 DNA reads TGTGCCAGCAGCTTAGTATCGGGGATCGCCTATGACTACACCTTC. Its translation is CASSLVSGIAYDYTF.

The rearrangement links TRBV10-3 to TRBJ1-4; D call uncertain. Trimming stripped 2 bases from V and 6 bases from J, with 7 bases between. The CDR3 contains 13 residues. Germline lookup yields CDR1 ENHRY and CDR2 SYGVKD. The CDR3 here is CAISERTDEKLFF. The CDR3 region has the DNA TGTGCCATCAGTGAGAGAACGGATGAAAAACTGTTTTTT.

J is TRBJ1-6 and V is TRBV2; 8 bases are shared with TRBD1. V lost 5 bases and J lost 7; bases outside the gene matches: 7. CDR1 is SNHLY, CDR2 FYNNEI, per germline. This CDR3 region has 15 residues. CDR3 nucleotide sequence: TGTGCCAGCAGTTCCGAGACAGGGGCGAATTCACCCCTCCACTTT. This encodes CASSSETGANSPLHF.

The chain joins TRBV7-9 to TRBJ1-4, with D hard to call. The V and J ends lost 2 bases and 0 bases respectively, with 4 bases between them. Looked up from germline, CDR1 is SEHNR and CDR2 is FQNEAQ (reference sequence). This CDR3 has 14 amino acids. This CDR3 reads CASSLPATNEKLFF. Written as DNA, the CDR3 is TGTGCCAGCAGCTTACCAGCAACTAATGAAAAACTGTTTTTT.

V gene TRBV7-8 combines with J gene TRBJ2-1, with D unclear. V gave up 1 base and J gave up 9 bases, with 7 bases separating them. The CDR3 is 12 amino acids. CDR1 SGHVS and CDR2 FQNEAQ come from the germline V gene. The CDR3 spells CASSLGRSEQFF. The CDR3 coding sequence is TGTGCCAGCAGCTTAGGTAGGAGTGAGCAGTTCTTC.

This sequence joins TRBV28 and TRBJ1-1; D is perhaps TRBD1 (6 bases). V lost 5 bases, J lost 0 bases, and 13 bases lay in between. Germline-derived CDR1 and CDR2 are MDHEN and SYDVKM. The CDR3 has 15 amino acids. The CDR3 region is CASSPGQFMNTEAFF. CDR3 DNA: TGTGCCAGCAGTCCCGGACAGTTCATGAACACTGAAGCTTTCTTT.

In this sample, this clone turned up once. The junction and the germline gene differ at one end; a read error may be behind it. The chain employs TRBV7-2 and TRBJ1-2, with 9 bases aligning to TRBD1. The CDR3 loop spans 18 amino acids. The germline CDR1 and CDR2 sequences are SGHTA and FQGNSA. The CDR3 loop is CASSLAGTGRFGSYGYTF. CDR3 bases: TGTGCCAGCAGCCTAGCCGGGACAGGGAGATTTGGGTCCTATGGCTACACCTTC.

The V call is TRBV5-1, the J call TRBJ2-3; a weak D match, TRBD1 (6 bases). Per the germline V gene, CDR1 is SGHRS and CDR2 is YFSETQ. The CDR3 has 14 residues. V lost 4 bases and J 5 bases, leaving 14 bases between the germline ends. CDR3 sequence reads: CASSVWTAGDTQYF. For the CDR3, the DNA is TGCGCCAGCAGCGTATGGACAGCCGGAGATACGCAGTATTTT.

The V and J genes are TRBV5-4 and TRBJ1-4, with 9 positions matching TRBD1. The trim removed 4 bases at V and 0 bases at J, leaving 4 bases unmatched. Germline CDR1 SGHNT, CDR2 YYREEE (reference sequence). The length of the CDR3 is 16 residues. CDR3 DNA sequence: TGTGCCAGCAGCCGAGACAGGGGGGCAACTAATGAAAAACTGTTTTTT. It is translated as CASSRDRGATNEKLFF.

This sequence joins TRBV15 and TRBJ1-1; D call uncertain. Germline values: CDR1 LNHNV, CDR2 YYDKDF (reference sequence). This CDR3 region has 14 residues. V was cut by 0 bases and J by 2 bases, with 7 bases left in between. This CDR3 is CATSRDRVNTEAFF. The CDR3 region has the DNA TGTGCCACCAGCAGAGATCGGGTAAACACTGAAGCTTTCTTT.